This TCR beta chain was observed in a study of shared clonotypes between healthy human individuals. Repertoires were generated with immunoSEQ multiplex PCR, while TCRdb's copy carries only in-frame clones and drops some. The table records millions of clones, 85% to 95% of them present only once. As regards this clone: No antigen is known for it.

Every donor, a Caucasian adult, lived in Nashville, Tennessee. CDR1 is SGHAT, CDR2 FQNNGV, per germline. The CDR3 runs 12 residues. V shed 3 bases, J shed 8 bases, and the junction held 3 bases outside the gene matches. Study-wide points: Compared with memory subsets, naive subsets generally had larger estimated richness.

The sequence was obtained from a man aged 18-30 years in good health. Some clones in this sample may be carry-over from other donors' samples. The sequencing input was naive CD4+ T cells from PBMCs. Subset here: CD45RA+ positively selected. The V and J genes are TRBV11-2 and TRBJ2-7; 8 nucleotides agree with TRBD2. The CDR3 spells CASSFGRAQQYF. The CDR3 DNA reads TGTGCCAGCAGCTTCGGGAGGGCGCAGCAGTACTTC. Together with reference TRBV11-2 and TRBJ2-7, the CDR3 gives the full variable domain: EAGVAQSPRYKIIEKRQSVAFWCNPISGHATLYWYQQILGQGPKLLIQFQNNGVVDDSQLPKDRFSAERLKGVDSTLKIQPAKLEDSAVYLCASSFGRAQQYFGPGTRLTVT.